Below are 28 T cell receptor beta chains sequenced from a single sample in a study of blood T cell repertoires in COVID-19. Method: immunoSEQ multiplex PCR; TCRdb's copy keeps in-frame clones and lacks some. Of some 460,000 clones listed, nearly 90% were seen once; the top ten hold under 2%. What was sequenced was PBMCs or T cells enriched from blood (not recorded which). The source of these receptors is a woman between 18 and 30 years old with acute COVID-19.

The gene calls are TRBV27 and TRBJ2-1, with D tentatively TRBD2 (6 bases). In germline, CDR1 is MNHEY, CDR2 SMNVEV (reference sequence). V was cut by 2 bases and J by 3 bases, with 11 bases left in between. This CDR3 spans 15 amino acids. The CDR3 nucleotides read TGTGCCAGCAGTTTAACGGGAGCCCTCTACAATGAGCAGTTCTTC. Its translation: CASSLTGALYNEQFF.

Concerning this clone itself: Other nucleotide sequences from this sample produce the same CDR3. This sequence joins TRBV18 and TRBJ1-2; D may be TRBD1 (5 bases). The V gene's germline CDR1 is KGHSH and CDR2 LQKENI. This CDR3 spans 13 amino acids. Trimming shortened V by 1 base and J by 5 bases, and 8 bases separated the two germline ends. This chain's CDR3 is CASSPQGNYGYTF. Here the CDR3 DNA reads TGTGCCAGCTCACCACAGGGGAATTATGGCTACACCTTC. Variable domain in full (rest from reference TRBV18 and TRBJ1-2): NAGVMQNPRHLVRRRGQEARLRCSPMKGHSHVYWYRQLPEEGLKFMVYLQKENIIDESGMPKERFSAEFPKEGPSILRIQQVVRGDSAAYFCASSPQGNYGYTFGSGTRLTVV.

The V gene is TRBV30, the J gene TRBJ2-7, with 7 nucleotides matching TRBD2. The CDR3 is 14 amino acids. V shed 8 bases, J shed 0 bases, and the junction held 10 bases outside the gene matches. From germline, CDR1 is GTSNPN and CDR2 SVGIG (reference sequence). The CDR3 spells CAATSEGSSYEQYF. The CDR3 DNA sequence: TGTGCCGCCACTAGCGAAGGTAGCTCCTACGAGCAGTACTTC.

This clone occurred once. The rearrangement joins TRBV20-1 to TRBJ2-7; D perhaps matches TRBD1 (6 bases). There are 14 residues in the CDR3. Germline V gives CDR1 DFQATT, CDR2 SNEGSKA (reference sequence). Trimming took off 3 bases at V and 0 bases at J, with 12 bases between the two ends. CDR3 coding DNA: TGCAGTGCTAGTAGACAGGTGGTCTCCTACGAGCAGTACTTC. This translates into CSASRQVVSYEQYF.

The rearrangement uses TRBV11-2 and TRBJ1-6, with 10 bases fitting TRBD1. V dropped 4 bases and J dropped 0; count of bases not matched to a gene: 6. In germline, CDR1 is SGHAT, CDR2 FQNNGV. CDR3 length equals 18 residues. In DNA form, the CDR3 reads TGTGCCAGCAGCTCGCCGGGACAGGGGAGCTCCTATAATTCACCCCTCCACTTT. As protein: CASSSPGQGSSYNSPLHF. Filled out from reference TRBV11-2 and TRBJ1-6, the complete variable domain reads EAGVAQSPRYKIIEKRQSVAFWCNPISGHATLYWYQQILGQGPKLLIQFQNNGVVDDSQLPKDRFSAERLKGVDSTLKIQPAKLEDSAVYLCASSSPGQGSSYNSPLHFGNGTRLTVT.

The rearrangement links TRBV11-2 to TRBJ1-4; D is possibly TRBD1 (5 bases). The CDR3 loop spans 15 amino acids. V lost 0 bases and J 10 bases, leaving 15 bases between the germline ends. Germline loops: CDR1 SGHAT, CDR2 FQNNGV. The CDR3 sequence: CASSLEGGVFGKLFF. CDR3 nucleotides: TGTGCCAGCAGCTTAGAGGGGGGGGTTTTCGGAAAACTGTTTTTT.

This chain joins TRBV9 and TRBJ1-6, with D possibly TRBD1 on 6 matching bases. This CDR3 has 16 amino acids. Germline CDR1 and CDR2: SGDLS and YYNGEE. Between the trimmed V and J ends, which lost 3 bases and 8 bases, there was a span of 18 bases. The CDR3 protein is CASSAPGGGTDSPLHF. CDR3 coding DNA: TGTGCCAGCAGCGCGCCCGGGGGGGGCACCGATTCACCCCTCCACTTT.

The chain uses TRBV7-2 and TRBJ2-1, with D hard to call. There are 13 residues in the CDR3. V lost 1 base, J lost 5 bases, and 6 bases lay in between. Germline lookup yields CDR1 SGHTA and CDR2 FQGNSA. The CDR3 spells CASSLGFNNEQFF. As DNA, the CDR3 is TGTGCCAGCAGCTTAGGTTTCAACAATGAGCAGTTCTTC.

The chain couples TRBV25-1 to TRBJ2-1; 10 bases are shared with TRBD2. The CDR3 has 16 amino acids. V lost 5 bases, J lost 3 bases, and 7 bases stayed unmatched. Germline loops: CDR1 MGHDK, CDR2 SYGVNS. The chain's CDR3 is CASSPGGLALYNEQFF. CDR3 in DNA: TGTGCCAGCAGTCCCGGGGGACTAGCGCTCTACAATGAGCAGTTCTTC.

This rearrangement joins TRBV5-1 to TRBJ2-1, with TRBD2 matching 14 bases. The CDR3 loop spans 17 amino acids. J was trimmed by 8 bases and V by 0 bases; bases with no gene match: 7. Looked up from germline, CDR1 is SGHRS and CDR2 is YFSETQ. CDR3 nucleotide sequence: TGCGCCAGCAGCTTGGATCCCGGGACTAGCGGGGGCCATGAGCAGTTCTTC. This encodes CASSLDPGTSGGHEQFF. Together with reference TRBV5-1 and TRBJ2-1, the CDR3 gives the full variable domain: KAGVTQTPRYLIKTRGQQVTLSCSPISGHRSVSWYQQTPGQGLQFLFEYFSETQRNKGNFPGRFSGRQFSNSRSEMNVSTLELGDSALYLCASSLDPGTSGGHEQFFGPGTRLTVL.

The chain couples TRBV7-2 to TRBJ2-5; 7 nucleotides match TRBD2. The CDR3 is 13 residues long. Trimming removed 0 bases from V and 9 bases from J; junction bases left unmatched: 4. Germline CDR1 SGHTA, CDR2 FQGNSA. The CDR3 sequence is CASSLATSLAQYF. DNA for the CDR3: TGTGCCAGCAGCTTAGCGACTAGCTTGGCCCAGTACTTC.

The gene calls are TRBV5-4 and TRBJ2-2, with D tentatively TRBD2 (6 bases). V lost 0 bases and J lost 3, with 9 bases in between. Looked up from germline, CDR1 is SGHNT and CDR2 is YYREEE (reference sequence). The CDR3 is made up of 15 amino acids. The CDR3 is CASSLEGLYTGELFF. DNA for the CDR3: TGTGCCAGCAGCTTGGAGGGACTTTACACCGGGGAGCTGTTTTTT.

This sequence joins TRBV2 and TRBJ1-1; tentative D call: TRBD1 (5 bases). This CDR3 region has 12 residues. Deletions cut 8 bases from V and 1 base from J, with 8 bases between. Germline V gene lookup returns CDR1 SNHLY and CDR2 FYNNEI. The CDR3 here is CASAGGNTEAFF. CDR3 DNA: TGTGCCAGCGCGGGGGGGAACACTGAAGCTTTCTTT.

The DNA of the CDR3 is TGTGCCAGCAGTTCCTTAGGTAGCGGGAGAAGGGGAGATACGCAGTATTTT. Encoded protein: CASSSLGSGRRGDTQYF. The chain employs TRBV28 and TRBJ2-3, with 9 bases fitting TRBD2. Germline assignment: CDR1 MDHEN and CDR2 SYDVKM. The V gene end was trimmed by 4 bases and the J gene end by 5 bases; junction bases not matched to a gene: 13. This CDR3 region has 17 residues.

V gene TRBV4-1 combines with J gene TRBJ2-7; D ambiguous. Deletions cut 1 base from V and 0 bases from J, with 16 bases between. CDR1 is MGHRA and CDR2 is YSYEKL in the germline V gene. This CDR3 region has 17 residues. CDR3 in amino acids: CASSQGVLGQASYEQYF. CDR3 DNA sequence: TGCGCCAGCAGCCAAGGCGTGCTCGGTCAGGCCTCCTACGAGCAGTACTTC.

CDR3 region: CSGGAATYNEQFF. DNA for the CDR3: TGCAGCGGGGGAGCGGCCACGTACAATGAGCAGTTCTTC. The rearrangement uses TRBV29-1 and TRBJ2-1, with TRBD2 as a possible D gene (5 bases). This CDR3 contains 13 residues. CDR1 and CDR2 (germline): SQVTM, ANQGSEA. V was shortened by 7 bases and J by 4 bases, with 14 bases between the two germline ends.

This chain connects TRBV7-2 to TRBJ1-6; 8 bases are shared with TRBD1. The CDR3 is made up of 15 amino acids. Germline-derived CDR1 and CDR2 are SGHTA and FQGNSA. J lost 4 bases, V lost 4 bases, and 3 bases had no gene match. The CDR3 region is CASSSYRGYNSPLHF. The DNA for the CDR3 is TGTGCCAGCAGCTCCTACAGGGGGTATAATTCACCCCTCCACTTT.

This rearrangement joins TRBV7-2 to TRBJ1-1; D possibly corresponds to TRBD1 (6 bases). Deletions cut 5 bases from V and 1 base from J, with 11 bases between. Per the germline V gene, CDR1 is SGHTA and CDR2 is FQGNSA. The CDR3 length is 14 residues. Here the CDR3 reads CASSQDRKNTEAFF. CDR3 in DNA: TGTGCCAGCAGCCAAGACAGGAAGAACACTGAAGCTTTCTTT.

The chain has TRBV6-2 or TRBV6-3 and TRBJ2-7; TRBD1 aligns across 9 bases. The CDR3 runs to 13 residues. The ends lost 6 bases at V and 5 bases at J; junction bases unmatched: 5. Germline V gene lookup returns CDR1 MNHEY and CDR2 SVGEGT. The CDR3 loop is CASSIGTGNEQYF. In DNA form, the CDR3 reads TGTGCCAGCAGCATCGGGACAGGGAACGAGCAGTACTTC.

The J gene is TRBJ1-5, the V gene TRBV19; D remains unclear. Trimming removed 5 bases from V and 4 bases from J, with 12 bases in between. The CDR3 contains 14 residues. The V gene's germline CDR1 is LNHDA and CDR2 SQIVND (reference sequence). The DNA for the CDR3 is TGTGCCAGTAGTTCTAGTCTCGATAATCAGCCCCAGCATTTT. Its protein is CASSSSLDNQPQHF.

This clone appeared a single time. The V and J genes are TRBV5-1 and TRBJ2-2; D is unresolved. The germline gives CDR1 SGHRS, CDR2 YFSETQ. The CDR3 covers 13 residues. The V end lost 4 bases, the J end lost 5 bases, and 9 bases lay between the germline ends. This CDR3 reads CASSPGSTGELFF. The CDR3 DNA reads as TGCGCCAGCAGCCCCGGGTCGACCGGGGAGCTGTTTTTT.

The rearrangement uses TRBV27 and TRBJ2-3; no reliable D call. Germline V CDR1 and CDR2: MNHEY, SMNVEV (reference sequence). Deletions cut 3 bases from V and 0 bases from J, with 19 bases between. The CDR3 is 18 residues long. The CDR3 region has the DNA TGTGCCAGCAGTTTCAGTCGGAAACAGATAAGTAGCACAGATACGCAGTATTTT. It is translated as CASSFSRKQISSTDTQYF.

V usage is TRBV27 and J usage is TRBJ2-1, with TRBD1 as a possible D gene (7 bases). Between the trimmed V and J ends, which lost 7 bases and 6 bases, there was a span of 19 bases. Germline values: CDR1 MNHEY, CDR2 SMNVEV (reference sequence). CDR3 length: 15 residues. The CDR3 loop reads CASTPAGQISNEQFF. CDR3 DNA sequence: TGTGCCAGCACCCCCGCGGGACAGATTAGCAATGAGCAGTTCTTC.

The CDR3 coding sequence is TGTGCCAGTAGGTACCGGGACACCGATACGCAGTATTTT. Encoded protein: CASRYRDTDTQYF. The V call is TRBV19, the J call TRBJ2-3, with a possible D match to TRBD1 (6 bases). Trimming stripped 6 bases from V and 6 bases from J, with 13 bases between. Germline loops: CDR1 LNHDA, CDR2 SQIVND (reference sequence). CDR3 length: 13 residues. Supplemented by reference TRBV19 and TRBJ2-3, the full variable domain reads DGGITQSPKYLFRKEGQNVTLSCEQNLNHDAMYWYRQDPGQGLRLIYYSQIVNDFQKGDIAEGYSVSREKKESFPLTVTSAQKNPTAFYLCASRYRDTDTQYFGPGTRLTVL.

The V and J genes are TRBV6-5 and TRBJ1-6; a possible D gene is TRBD1 (6 bases). The germline V and J ends were trimmed by 6 bases and 4 bases, with 13 bases remaining between them. This CDR3 has 15 amino acids. Germline V gives CDR1 MNHEY, CDR2 SVGAGI. The CDR3 DNA is TGTGCCAGCAGCAGCCAAGGACAGTATAATTCACCCCTCCACTTT. Residues: CASSSQGQYNSPLHF.

The chain joins TRBV28 to TRBJ1-5; 10 bases align to TRBD1. J lost 0 bases, V lost 8 bases, and 10 bases had no gene match. Germline values: CDR1 MDHEN, CDR2 SYDVKM. This CDR3 is 17 amino acids long. CDR3 DNA sequence: TGTGCCAGCCAAGGGGACAGGGGTATTTTTAGCAATCAGCCCCAGCATTTT. Translated, it gives CASQGDRGIFSNQPQHF.

The chain joins TRBV19 to TRBJ2-1, with D possibly TRBD2 on 7 matching bases. Trimming cost V 11 bases and J 8 bases, with 16 bases left between them. The germline V gene encodes CDR1 LNHDA and CDR2 SQIVND (reference sequence). The CDR3 consists of 12 residues. The chain's CDR3 is CASEGGTHEQFF. DNA for the CDR3: TGTGCCTCAGAGGGGGGGACCCATGAGCAGTTCTTC.

This sequence joins TRBV7-9 and TRBJ1-2; D unresolved. V lost 11 bases to trimming and J lost 3 bases, with 16 bases between them. This CDR3 is 13 amino acids long. Germline assignment: CDR1 SEHNR and CDR2 FQNEAQ (reference sequence). The DNA for the CDR3 is TGTGCCTCCCACCCCCGAGTATACTATGGCTACACCTTC. Its protein is CASHPRVYYGYTF.